This T cell receptor (beta chain) derives from a study of neurological immune-mediated disorders (dated by TCRdb to between 2017 and 2020). In the study overall: Using UMI-based sequencing, the study compared peripheral blood TCR-beta repertoires from patients with HTLV-I-associated myelopathy (HAM/TSP), patients with multiple sclerosis, and healthy controls. Longitudinal samples, technical triplicates and paired sorted CD4+ and CD8+ T-cell subsets, alongside PBMC samples, were included among the approximately 110 TCR-beta libraries. Longitudinal HAM/TSP donors and healthy donors each had 3 time-points at intervals of about 3-45 months. The cohort was made up of around 70 subjects, consisting of around 14 HAM/TSP patients, about 35 multiple sclerosis patients and about 20 healthy controls.

The table lists this clonotype with many counts. Its antigen has not been determined. The input lacks base qualities; no much larger clone sits a single base away. The paper as a whole reports these results and caveats: TCR clonal expansion was highest in HAM/TSP patients and lowest in MS patients, with MS patients falling below even healthy controls. No identical CDR3 amino acid sequences were found to be shared among expanded clones across subjects, suggesting that TCR-beta repertoires were private in all groups.

The junction shows trimming of 3 bases on V and 0 bases on J, plus 5 bases between the germline ends. The CDR3 measures 13 amino acids from cysteine to phenylalanine. Just the 39-base CDR3 DNA is kept, in frame starting at base 1. CDR1 and CDR2, looked up from the germline V gene, are SQVTM and ANQGSEA. In the paper's terms, the time point label means: longitudinal time-point 1 (baseline). Blood bank volunteers in Maryland, USA served as the healthy controls. Unsorted PBMC libraries were generated from 2 million PBMCs stored in RNAlater at -80 °C until RNA extraction. Peripheral blood was subjected to Ficoll-Hypaque density gradient centrifugation to isolate PBMCs, which were then cryopreserved in liquid nitrogen. cDNA synthesis used template-switch 5'RACE with a primer carrying a 10-nucleotide random unique molecular identifier tagging each TCR transcript. Every sequencing run covered 15-18 subjects and yielded more than 170 million TCR-beta sequences. Total RNA was extracted with the RNeasy kit. TCR-beta VDJ regions were amplified with primers for the TCR constant region and the 5'RACE anchor, using the KAPA Real-time Library Amplification kit. A first PCR added sample indexes and Illumina adaptors, after which a second PCR increased the library yield. After Ampure bead purification, the roughly 650 bp TCR product was size-selected on a 2% E-gel SizeSelection system. Library quality was checked on a Bioanalyzer, concentration was measured with Qubit, and libraries were quantified with the Kapa Library Quantification kit before pooling. An Illumina HiSeq 2500 sequenced the libraries paired-end 2 x 150 bp. To increase sequence diversity, roughly 24-32% phiX was spiked into each library pool. On the authors' methods: The quality-filtered reads were processed with the UMI-based MiGEC pipeline, whose error correction step removed more than 85% of the raw TCR sequences. VDJ genes were aligned to IMGT germline references, and clonotypes were defined by unique CDR3 amino acid sequence plus V-J genes. Clonal expansion, Shannon diversity, and CDR3 relatedness (CalcPairwiseDistances, ClusterSamples) were evaluated with VDJtools, and phylogenetic trees were built with CLCbio workbench. Expanded clones were defined as having at least 8 unique UMIs, based on coefficient-of-variation modelling across technical triplicates. TCRdb reworked the public reads: Q25 trimming with fastp, MiXCR clone assembly, productive beta chains retained. Here each entry gathers all rows of one CDR3 protein and keeps the most common genes and DNA. These V and J calls originate from TCRdb's pipeline instead of the authors' own analysis. The sample table holds 60,000 to 90,000 distinct CDR3 sequences, of which 10% were seen once. Of the sample, 9.5% to 10% falls within the top ten clones.

The TCR originated in a man aged 25 to 40 in good health. The V and J segments used are TRBV29-1 and TRBJ2-2; no D gene is confidently identified. Sample: PBMCs. The DNA is as follows: TGCAGCGTTGAGGAATCGAACACCGGGGAGCTGTTTTTT. Its protein is CSVEESNTGELFF.